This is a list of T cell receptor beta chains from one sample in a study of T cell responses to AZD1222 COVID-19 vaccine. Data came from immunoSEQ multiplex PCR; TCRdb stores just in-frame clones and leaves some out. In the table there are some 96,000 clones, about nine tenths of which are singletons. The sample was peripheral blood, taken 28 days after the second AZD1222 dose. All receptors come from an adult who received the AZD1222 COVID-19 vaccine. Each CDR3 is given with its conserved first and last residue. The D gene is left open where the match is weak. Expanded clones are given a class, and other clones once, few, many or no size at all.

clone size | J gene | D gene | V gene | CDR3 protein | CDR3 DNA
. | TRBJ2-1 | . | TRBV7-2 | CASSFLTYNEQFF | TGTGCCAGCAGCTTTCTGACTTACAATGAGCAGTTCTTC
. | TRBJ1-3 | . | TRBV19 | CASSEQFSGNTIYF | TGTGCCAGTAGCGAGCAGTTCTCTGGAAACACCATATATTTT
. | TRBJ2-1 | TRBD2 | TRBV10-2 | CASSASGRYEQFF | TGCGCCAGCAGTGCTAGCGGGAGGTATGAGCAGTTCTTC
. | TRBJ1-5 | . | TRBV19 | CASSDSRRQPQHF | TGTGCCAGTAGTGATTCCCGGAGACAACCCCAGCATTTT
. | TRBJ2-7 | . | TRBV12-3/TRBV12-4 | CASSPGPLLKQYF | TGTGCCAGCAGCCCGGGACCCCTATTAAAGCAGTACTTC
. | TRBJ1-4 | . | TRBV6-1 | CASSEALRGIPPDEKLFF | TGTGCCAGCAGTGAAGCGCTCAGGGGAATCCCCCCAGATGAAAAACTGTTTTTT
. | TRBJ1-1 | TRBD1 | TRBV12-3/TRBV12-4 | CASRLRQGTEAFF | TGTGCCAGCAGACTCAGACAGGGCACTGAAGCTTTCTTT
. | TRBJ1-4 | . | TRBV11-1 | CASRATTNEKLFF | TGTGCCAGCAGGGCAACAACTAATGAAAAACTGTTTTTT
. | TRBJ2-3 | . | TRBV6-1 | CASSEQASGTQYF | TGTGCCAGCAGTGAACAGGCATCTGGTACGCAGTATTTT
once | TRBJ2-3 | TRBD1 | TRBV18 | CASSPTDRFTDTQYF | TGTGCCAGCTCACCGACGGACAGGTTCACAGATACGCAGTATTTT
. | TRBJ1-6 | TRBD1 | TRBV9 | CASSPRRQGATNSPLHF | TGTGCCAGCAGCCCAAGGAGACAGGGGGCAACTAATTCACCCCTCCACTTT
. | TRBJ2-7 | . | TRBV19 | CASSIGLRSYEQYF | TGTGCCAGTAGTATCGGACTTCGGTCCTACGAGCAGTACTTC
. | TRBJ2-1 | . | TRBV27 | CASSVTKAEQFF | TGTGCCAGCAGTGTGACTAAGGCCGAGCAGTTCTTC
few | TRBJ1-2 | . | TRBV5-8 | CASSPATIYGYTF | TGTGCCAGCAGCCCGGCTACAATATATGGCTACACCTTC
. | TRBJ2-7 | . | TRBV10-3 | CAISDPDFYEQYF | TGTGCCATCAGTGATCCGGACTTCTACGAGCAGTACTTC
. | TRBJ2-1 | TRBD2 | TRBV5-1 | CASSAGGPGNEQFF | TGCGCCAGCAGCGCGGGGGGGCCAGGCAATGAGCAGTTCTTC
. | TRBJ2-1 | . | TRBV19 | CASSYESSYNEQFF | TGTGCCAGTAGTTATGAGAGCTCCTACAATGAGCAGTTCTTC
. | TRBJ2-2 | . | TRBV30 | CAWKEGTDTGELFF | TGTGCCTGGAAAGAGGGGACGGACACCGGGGAGCTGTTTTTT
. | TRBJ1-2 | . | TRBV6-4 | CASSFMAGADYGYTF | TGTGCCAGCAGTTTTATGGCAGGTGCTGACTATGGCTACACCTTC
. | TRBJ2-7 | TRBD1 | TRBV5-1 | CASRPTGTGTYEQYF | TGCGCCAGCCGACCCACCGGGACAGGCACCTACGAGCAGTACTTC
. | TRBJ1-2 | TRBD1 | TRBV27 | CASSFQGTGPYGYTF | TGTGCCAGCAGTTTCCAGGGGACAGGCCCCTATGGCTACACCTTC
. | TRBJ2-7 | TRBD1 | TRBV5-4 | CASSLDGGQPYEQYF | TGTGCCAGCAGCTTGGATGGGGGACAGCCCTACGAGCAGTACTTC
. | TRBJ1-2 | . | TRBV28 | CASSLMSYGYTF | TGTGCCAGCAGTTTAATGAGCTATGGCTACACCTTC
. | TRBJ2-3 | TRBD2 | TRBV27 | CASSSGLAGTDTQYF | TGTGCCAGCAGTTCCGGACTAGCGGGAACAGATACGCAGTATTTT
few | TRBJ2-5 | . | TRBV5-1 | CASSLVEKTQYF | TGCGCCAGCAGCCTGGTTGAAAAGACCCAGTACTTC
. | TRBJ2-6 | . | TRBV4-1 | CASSQGSGTGANVLTF | TGCGCCAGCAGCCAAGGATCCGGGACCGGGGCCAACGTCCTGACTTTC
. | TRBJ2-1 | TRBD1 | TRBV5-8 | CASRLDRARDNEQFF | TGTGCCAGCAGATTAGACAGGGCTCGGGACAATGAGCAGTTCTTC
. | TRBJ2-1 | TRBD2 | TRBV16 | CASSRGIIGTSGRANYNEQFF | TGTGCCAGCAGCCGAGGGATAATCGGGACTAGCGGGAGGGCCAACTACAATGAGCAGTTCTTC
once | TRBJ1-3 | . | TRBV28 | CASSLVSSGNTIYF | TGTGCCAGCAGTTTGGTCAGCTCTGGAAACACCATATATTTT
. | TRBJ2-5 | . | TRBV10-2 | CASSDLRGTQYF | TGCGCCAGCAGTGACTTAAGAGGGACCCAGTACTTC
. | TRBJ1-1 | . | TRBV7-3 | CASSLNQENTEAFF | TGTGCCAGCTCCCTTAATCAGGAAAACACTGAAGCTTTCTTT
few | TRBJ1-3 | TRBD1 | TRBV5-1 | CASSSRQGSGNTIYF | TGCGCCAGCAGCTCTAGACAGGGCTCAGGAAACACCATATATTTT
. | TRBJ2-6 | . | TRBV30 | CAWSPGANVLTF | TGTGCCTGGAGTCCTGGGGCCAACGTCCTGACTTTC
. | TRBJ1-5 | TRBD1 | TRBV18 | CASSPVGQGNNQPQHF | TGTGCCAGCTCACCAGTTGGACAGGGTAACAATCAGCCCCAGCATTTT
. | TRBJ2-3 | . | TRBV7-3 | CASSAIGGSTDTQYF | TGTGCCAGCAGCGCGATAGGGGGGAGCACAGATACGCAGTATTTT
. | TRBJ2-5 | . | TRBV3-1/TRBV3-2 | CASSRNQETQYF | TGTGCCAGCAGCCGGAACCAAGAGACCCAGTACTTC
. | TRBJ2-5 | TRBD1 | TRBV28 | CASSFGTVAPQETQYF | TGTGCCAGCAGTTTCGGGACAGTTGCCCCCCAAGAGACCCAGTACTTC
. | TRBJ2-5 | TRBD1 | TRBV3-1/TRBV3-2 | CASGGRQGDKETQYF | TGTGCCAGCGGTGGGAGACAGGGGGATAAGGAGACCCAGTACTTC
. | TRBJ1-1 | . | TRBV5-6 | CASSLRTGNTEAFF | TGTGCCAGCAGCTTACGGACTGGTAACACTGAAGCTTTCTTT
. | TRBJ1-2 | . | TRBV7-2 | CASRPVSSYGYTF | TGTGCCAGCAGGCCTGTTTCTTCCTATGGCTACACCTTC
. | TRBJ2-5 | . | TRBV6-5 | CASTLPATDYGTQYF | TGTGCCAGCACTCTGCCCGCGACAGACTATGGGACCCAGTACTTC
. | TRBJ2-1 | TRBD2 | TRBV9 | CASSVGGRREGYNEQFF | TGTGCCAGCAGCGTAGGGGGCCGGCGGGAGGGATACAATGAGCAGTTCTTC
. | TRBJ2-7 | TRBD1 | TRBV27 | CASSWDRLSGYEQYF | TGTGCCAGCAGTTGGGACAGGCTATCGGGATACGAGCAGTACTTC
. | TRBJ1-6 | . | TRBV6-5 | CAIRPGESYNSPLHF | TGTGCCATCAGACCTGGGGAGTCCTATAATTCACCCCTCCACTTT
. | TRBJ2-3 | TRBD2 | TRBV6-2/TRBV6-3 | CASSYGAGDGKDTQYF | TGTGCCAGCAGTTACGGAGCGGGAGACGGGAAAGATACGCAGTATTTT
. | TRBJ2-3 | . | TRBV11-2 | CASSLEGLDTQYF | TGTGCCAGCAGCTTAGAAGGGCTGGATACGCAGTATTTT
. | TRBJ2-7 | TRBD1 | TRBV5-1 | CASSTPDRGPSEQYF | TGCGCCAGCAGCACCCCGGACAGGGGTCCCAGCGAGCAGTACTTC
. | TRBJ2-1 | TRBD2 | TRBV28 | CASSQPGLAGGNEQFF | TGTGCCAGCAGTCAACCTGGACTAGCGGGAGGCAATGAGCAGTTCTTC
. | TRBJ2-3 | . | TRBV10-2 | CASSELASTDTQYF | TGCGCCAGCAGTGAATTGGCGAGCACAGATACGCAGTATTTT
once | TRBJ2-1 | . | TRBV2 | CASRSLSFASEQFF | TGTGCCAGCAGGTCCTTGTCCTTTGCTAGTGAGCAGTTCTTC
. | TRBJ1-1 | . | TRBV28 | CASTWLGSGDTEAFF | TGTGCCAGCACGTGGTTGGGGAGTGGGGACACTGAAGCTTTCTTT
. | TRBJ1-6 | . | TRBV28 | CASRGLYNSPLHF | TGTGCCAGCAGAGGTCTCTATAATTCACCCCTCCACTTT